Presented here are 9 T cell receptor beta chains from one specimen sequenced in a study of OX40 agonist ivuxolimab in advanced cancers. Profiling relied on immunoSEQ multiplex PCR, and the TCRdb table lists in-frame clones only, not all of them. Altogether some 90,000 clones are present, approximately 89% being singletons, with the ten largest covering about 4.6%. The sequencing here drew on CD4+ or CD8+ T cells sorted from blood, taken in a trial of the OX40 agonist ivuxolimab. The receptors shown here come from an adult with an advanced solid tumor such as melanoma, head and neck, liver or kidney cancer.

The count of this clone is one. The gene calls are TRBV9 and TRBJ2-7, with TRBD1 identical over 8 bases. With 7 bases clipped from V and 3 bases from J, the junction kept 15 bases outside the gene matches. The CDR3 length is 16 residues. Germline V gives CDR1 SGDLS, CDR2 YYNGEE. DNA for the CDR3: TGTGCCAGCTATCACTCCGGACAGGGTCGTTTCTACGAGCAGTACTTC. Translating gives CASYHSGQGRFYEQYF.

V gene TRBV4-1 combines with J gene TRBJ1-3; D remains ambiguous. Trimming took 0 bases from V and 3 from J, leaving 12 bases between them. CDR3 length: 16 amino acids. Germline CDR1 MGHRA, CDR2 YSYEKL. The CDR3, as DNA: TGCGCCAGCAGCCAAGATTGGCTGGAGGTTGGAAACACCATATATTTT. Translation gives CASSQDWLEVGNTIYF.

The chain combines TRBV7-3 with TRBJ1-3, with 7 nucleotides matching TRBD1. Germline CDR1 and CDR2: SGHTA and FQGTGA. This CDR3 has 16 amino acids. V shed 2 bases and J 4 bases; nucleotides not matched to a gene: 8. CDR3 sequence reads: CASSLGPGTAGNTIYF. In DNA form, the CDR3 reads TGTGCCAGCAGCTTAGGACCCGGGACAGCCGGAAACACCATATATTTT.

In nucleotides, the CDR3 is TGCGCCAGCAGCGAGGGGACTAGCGGGAGGGATACGCAGTATTTT. This gives the protein CASSEGTSGRDTQYF. The chain joins TRBV5-1 to TRBJ2-3, with 15 nucleotides matching TRBD2. Germline CDR1 is SGHRS and CDR2 is YFSETQ. The CDR3 has 15 amino acids. V lost 4 bases to trimming and J lost 6 bases; unmatched junction nucleotides: 3.

This clone was counted between two and nine times. The chain employs TRBV28 and TRBJ1-2; tentatively, D is TRBD1 (6 bases). The germline V gene encodes CDR1 MDHEN and CDR2 SYDVKM. This CDR3 contains 14 residues. Deletions cut 6 bases from V and 2 bases from J, with 13 bases between. In DNA, the CDR3 is TGTGCCAGCAGGATACAGGGCCGAAACTATGGCTACACCTTC. It specifies CASRIQGRNYGYTF.

The chain carries TRBV20-1 and TRBJ1-2; unclear D gene. Germline CDR1 and CDR2: DFQATT and SNEGSKA (reference sequence). The V end lost 5 bases, the J end lost 7 bases, and 8 bases lay between the germline ends. CDR3 length equals 10 residues. Here the CDR3 reads CSASDTGYTF. The CDR3 DNA reads TGCAGTGCTTCCGACACTGGCTACACCTTC.

The rearrangement links TRBV15 to TRBJ2-2; D possibly corresponds to TRBD1 (5 bases). Germline V gene sequence: CDR1 LNHNV, CDR2 YYDKDF (reference sequence). With 0 bases removed from V and 1 base from J, the gap between germline ends came to 6 bases. The CDR3 is 15 residues long. The CDR3 DNA reads as TGTGCCACCAGCAGAGATCAGGGGAACACCGGGGAGCTGTTTTTT. Translated: CATSRDQGNTGELFF.

This sequence joins TRBV28 and TRBJ1-1, with 7 nucleotides matching TRBD1. CDR1 is MDHEN, CDR2 SYDVKM, per germline. The ends lost 3 bases at V and 4 bases at J; junction bases unmatched: 5. There are 14 residues in the CDR3. DNA of the CDR3: TGTGCCAGCAGTTTGAGGGGGCTGAGCACTGAAGCTTTCTTT. It translates to CASSLRGLSTEAFF.

The J gene is TRBJ1-1, the V gene TRBV5-1; the match to TRBD1 covers 9 bases. The J segment lost 10 bases and the V segment lost 1 base, leaving 5 bases of the junction unmatched. CDR1 SGHRS and CDR2 YFSETQ come from the germline V gene. This CDR3 contains 13 residues. The chain's CDR3 is CASSLRQGEVAFF. The CDR3 coding sequence is TGCGCCAGCAGCTTGCGACAGGGGGAGGTAGCTTTCTTT.